This TCR beta chain appears in the sequencing data of a study of identical twins. With respect to this clonotype: What it recognizes is unknown.

The study's findings and limits: Whereas memory repertoires showed no such difference, abundant cord blood beta clonotypes carried fewer insertions. Invariant T cells like MAIT and iNKT could partly confound the zero-insertion analyses.

A universal primer site was created by template switching, with the cDNA bearing unique molecular identifiers. TCRdb analysed the 5' RACE reads with MiXCR anew, one entry per CDR3 protein. The repertoire holds about 260,000 distinct CDR3 sequences, with about 7% as singletons. Another study also made use of these data, one on yellow fever vaccine responses in identical twins.

The source material was memory (CD45RO+) T cells sorted from blood. The TCR originated in a woman younger than 35 in good health.

The CDR3 DNA follows: TGTGCCATCAGTGAGACTTGGGGCTACAACACCGGGGAGCTGTTTTTT. Protein: CAISETWGYNTGELFF. The chain combines TRBV10-3 with TRBJ2-2; tentative D call: TRBD1 (5 bases). Trimming removed 2 bases at V and 2 bases at J, with 12 bases between. The length of the CDR3 is 16 residues. Germline CDR1 reads ENHRY; CDR2 reads SYGVKD.